This TCR beta chain was sequenced during a study of post-analysis software for immune sequencing data. As for the study in general: In terms of disease course, relapsing-remitting, secondary progressive and progressive-relapsing multiple sclerosis were included. Findings and limits, study-wide: Multiple sclerosis patients had significantly lower normalized Chao1 diversity than controls. Under F measure analysis, samples from one preparation batch co-clustered strongly. There were a few TRBV segments more frequent in patients than controls, and TRBV5-6, TRBV5-1 and TRBV20-1 were among them.

CDR1 and CDR2 from the germline V gene are SGHRS and YFSETQ. The CDR3 extends over 17 amino acids. The V and J ends lost 5 bases and 2 bases, in that order; junction bases with no gene match: 13. Concerning this clonotype itself: The antigen remains unidentified.

Unique molecular identifiers had been added to the TCR beta cDNA libraries. TCRdb fed the PCR reads into MiXCR, producing one record per CDR3 protein. This sample carries 400,000 to 500,000 distinct CDR3 sequences, 30% to 45% of them seen once, and the ten largest clones take less than 8%. The V call is TRBV5-1, the J call TRBJ2-7, with TRBD1 matching over 10 bases. The sequenced material came from blood. The receptor was isolated from a girl aged 2 to 10 with multiple sclerosis. DNA of the CDR3: TGCGCCAGCAGTCCAAAGAGCTGGGACAGGGGAACCTACGAGCAGTACTTC. Translated, it gives CASSPKSWDRGTYEQYF.